This T cell receptor beta chain was identified during a study of blood T cell repertoires in COVID-19. Germline V gene data show CDR1 as GTSNPN and CDR2 as SVGIG (reference sequence). The CDR3 contains 13 residues. The V and J ends lost 7 bases and 6 bases, in that order; junction bases with no gene match: 9. The table came from immunoSEQ multiplex PCR; TCRdb's copy has only in-frame clones and leaves some out. The sample holds 130,000 to 150,000 clones; around 80% are singletons and the top ten take 35% to 40%. The chain combines TRBV30 with TRBJ1-2, with 9 bases lining up with TRBD1. The material sequenced was peripheral blood. This TCR derives from a human donor in a cohort sampled during active COVID-19. The CDR3 loop is CASYSGQGDGYTF. The DNA of the CDR3 is TGTGCCTCTTACTCGGGACAGGGCGATGGCTACACCTTC.